This entry lists 28 T cell receptor beta chains sequenced from one sample in a study of shared clonotypes between healthy human individuals. Data came from immunoSEQ multiplex PCR; TCRdb stores just in-frame clones and leaves some out. Here the sample spans some 2,000,000 clones, roughly 95% being singletons. Terminally differentiated effector memory CD45RA+ cells were excluded by CCR7 positive selection of CD45RO-negative cells. Sequenced sample: naive CD8+ T cells sorted from blood. All receptors derive from a young man in good health.

The chain recombines TRBV28 with TRBJ1-2; TRBD1 might be the D (5 bases). V was clipped by 7 bases and J by 0 bases, with 15 bases between them. The CDR3 runs to 15 residues. The germline gives CDR1 MDHEN, CDR2 SYDVKM. CDR3 sequence reads: CASTTPGGANYGYTF. Written as DNA, the CDR3 is TGTGCCAGCACCACACCCGGGGGAGCTAACTATGGCTACACCTTC.

On this clone itself: Additional DNA sequences in this sample encode the identical CDR3. The J gene is TRBJ2-5, the V gene TRBV5-6; 7 bases are shared with TRBD2. Germline V gene data show CDR1 as SGHDT and CDR2 as YYEEEE. The CDR3 spans 14 residues. With 5 bases clipped from V and 0 bases from J, the junction kept 4 bases outside the gene matches. The CDR3 DNA reads as TGTGCCAGCAGTTGGGGGGGTTACCAAGAGACCCAGTACTTC. Its protein is CASSWGGYQETQYF.

This chain connects TRBV5-6 to TRBJ2-7, with TRBD2 as a possible D gene (5 bases). V was shortened by 1 base and J by 3 bases, with 14 bases between the two germline ends. CDR1 and CDR2 from the germline V gene are SGHDT and YYEEEE. The CDR3 sequence is 15 residues long. The CDR3 spells CASSLIERAHYEQYF. Written as DNA, the CDR3 is TGTGCCAGCAGCTTGATTGAGAGGGCACACTACGAGCAGTACTTC.

The CDR3 coding sequence is TGTGCCAGCAGCGTAGCTACAGGACTCATGTCCTACAATGAGCAGTTCTTC. Protein sequence: CASSVATGLMSYNEQFF. V usage is TRBV9 and J usage is TRBJ2-1; D could derive from TRBD1 or TRBD2 (5 bases each). Germline CDR1 is SGDLS and CDR2 is YYNGEE. This CDR3 is built from 17 residues. V gave up 0 bases and J gave up 1 base, with 14 bases separating them.

The chain joins TRBV5-4 to TRBJ2-7, with D perhaps matching TRBD1 (6 bases). V was pared by 1 base and J by 2 bases, with 13 bases between. The germline V gene encodes CDR1 SGHNT and CDR2 YYREEE (reference sequence). The CDR3 is made up of 15 amino acids. The CDR3 bases are TGTGCCAGCAGCTTGAAAGACAGGAGCGCCTACGAGCAGTACTTC. Translated: CASSLKDRSAYEQYF. Using reference TRBV5-4 and TRBJ2-7 for the parts outside the CDR3, the full variable domain is ETGVTQSPTHLIKTRGQQVTLRCSSQSGHNTVSWYQQALGQGPQFIFQYYREEENGRGNFPPRFSGLQFPNYSSELNVNALELDDSALYLCASSLKDRSAYEQYFGPGTRLTVT.

The chain couples TRBV13 to TRBJ2-2; either TRBD1 or TRBD2 may supply D (6 bases each). Germline CDR1 and CDR2: PRHDT and FYEKMQ (reference sequence). This CDR3 has 16 residues. Trimming removed 1 base from V and 6 bases from J, with 15 bases in between. The DNA for the CDR3 is TGTGCCAGCAGCTTAGCCCCGAGGGGGGCGTCCGGGGAGCTGTTTTTT. It is translated as CASSLAPRGASGELFF.

V gene TRBV6-6 combines with J gene TRBJ2-7; maybe TRBD1 (7 bases). CDR1 MNHNY and CDR2 SVGAGI come from the germline V gene (reference sequence). The CDR3 runs to 14 residues. The V and J ends lost 4 bases and 2 bases respectively, with 12 bases between them. Written as DNA, the CDR3 is TGTGCCAGCAGTTGGCAGGGGGGCACCTACGAGCAGTACTTC. It is translated as CASSWQGGTYEQYF.

V and J are TRBV4-1 and TRBJ1-4, with 7 bases fitting TRBD1. The trim removed 1 base at V and 8 bases at J, leaving 1 base unmatched. Germline V gives CDR1 MGHRA, CDR2 YSYEKL. The CDR3 has 13 amino acids. CDR3 in amino acids: CASSQGQGEKLFF. In DNA, the CDR3 is TGCGCCAGCAGCCAAGGACAGGGAGAAAAACTGTTTTTT.

This chain uses TRBV7-9 with TRBJ2-7; D call uncertain. In germline, CDR1 is SEHNR, CDR2 FQNEAQ (reference sequence). V lost 5 bases and J 3 bases, leaving 11 bases between the germline ends. This CDR3 contains 13 residues. CDR3 amino acids: CASSQEELYEQYF. The CDR3 nucleotides are TGTGCCAGCAGCCAGGAAGAGCTCTACGAGCAGTACTTC. The full variable domain, in which reference TRBV7-9 and TRBJ2-7 provide the parts outside the CDR3, is DTGVSQNPRHKITKRGQNVTFRCDPISEHNRLYWYRQTLGQGPEFLTYFQNEAQLEKSRLLSDRFSAERPKGSFSTLEIQRTEQGDSAMYLCASSQEELYEQYFGPGTRLTVT.

The chain employs TRBV27 and TRBJ2-3, with D tentatively TRBD1 (6 bases). Germline V lookup: CDR1 MNHEY, CDR2 SMNVEV (reference sequence). This CDR3 region has 14 residues. V gave up 7 bases and J gave up 2 bases, with 13 bases separating them. CDR3 DNA: TGTGCCAGCACCGTTTTGGGGGCCACAGATACGCAGTATTTT. Its protein is CASTVLGATDTQYF.

This clone has a single count. The gene calls are TRBV28 and TRBJ2-7; D may correspond to TRBD1 or TRBD2 (6 bases each). CDR1 is MDHEN, CDR2 SYDVKM, per germline. The CDR3 is made up of 13 amino acids. V lost 3 bases and J lost 6, with 12 bases in between. CDR3 residues: CASSLRGAGEQYF. As DNA, the CDR3 is TGTGCCAGCAGTTTGAGGGGGGCCGGCGAGCAGTACTTC.

The chain uses TRBV6-1 and TRBJ1-1; D uncertain. The germline V gene has CDR1 MNHNS and CDR2 SASEGT. V lost 2 bases and J 3 bases, leaving 7 bases between the germline ends. The CDR3 loop spans 13 amino acids. CDR3 DNA: TGTGCCAGCAGTGAATTGGGGTACACTGAAGCTTTCTTT. Residues: CASSELGYTEAFF.

Here the CDR3 DNA reads TGTGCCAGCAGCCCCTGGGGGGGCGATGAAAAACTGTTTTTT. Translating gives CASSPWGGDEKLFF. The chain combines TRBV6-6 with TRBJ1-4; TRBD1 might be the D (6 bases). CDR1 and CDR2 from the germline V gene are MNHNY and SVGAGI (reference sequence). There are 14 residues in the CDR3. Trimming removed 6 bases from V and 6 bases from J, with 14 bases in between.

V gene TRBV5-6 combines with J gene TRBJ1-3; 9 bases match TRBD1. The V gene end was trimmed by 4 bases and the J gene end by 6 bases; junction bases not matched to a gene: 5. The CDR3 loop spans 14 amino acids. Looked up from germline, CDR1 is SGHDT and CDR2 is YYEEEE. The CDR3 DNA follows: TGTGCCAGCAGCCTGGACAGGGGAGAAAACACCATATATTTT. This translates into CASSLDRGENTIYF.

This chain joins TRBV5-4 and TRBJ2-3; D not resolved. In germline, CDR1 is SGHNT, CDR2 YYREEE (reference sequence). The CDR3 is made up of 14 amino acids. V was shortened by 3 bases and J by 0 bases, with 8 bases between the two germline ends. As DNA, the CDR3 is TGTGCCAGCAGCTACGGTCCTAGCACAGATACGCAGTATTTT. The encoded protein is CASSYGPSTDTQYF.

This chain uses TRBV11-2 with TRBJ2-3; TRBD2 might be the D (5 bases). The CDR3 has 14 residues. Between the trimmed V and J ends, which lost 5 bases and 3 bases, there was a span of 12 bases. In germline, CDR1 is SGHAT, CDR2 FQNNGV. The CDR3 bases are TGTGCCAGCAGCCTTACCATAGCGACAGATACGCAGTATTTT. This sequence encodes CASSLTIATDTQYF. Full variable domain (outside the CDR3, taken from reference TRBV11-2 and TRBJ2-3): EAGVAQSPRYKIIEKRQSVAFWCNPISGHATLYWYQQILGQGPKLLIQFQNNGVVDDSQLPKDRFSAERLKGVDSTLKIQPAKLEDSAVYLCASSLTIATDTQYFGPGTRLTVL.

V is TRBV15 and J is TRBJ1-6; D might be TRBD1 (6 bases). This CDR3 has 15 residues. Looked up from germline, CDR1 is LNHNV and CDR2 is YYDKDF (reference sequence). V was cut by 7 bases and J by 10 bases, with 20 bases left in between. CDR3 DNA: TGTGCCACCACCACGACAGGCCTTGGGGACTCACCCCTCCACTTT. The encoded protein is CATTTTGLGDSPLHF.

This chain connects TRBV30 to TRBJ2-2; 7 bases align to TRBD2. The ends lost 0 bases at V and 3 bases at J; junction bases unmatched: 7. The length of the CDR3 is 16 residues. CDR1 and CDR2 from the germline V gene are GTSNPN and SVGIG (reference sequence). The CDR3 here is CAWSVMSGKYTGELFF. DNA of the CDR3: TGTGCCTGGAGTGTTATGAGCGGGAAATACACCGGGGAGCTGTTTTTT. The full variable domain, its missing parts supplied by reference TRBV30 and TRBJ2-2, is SQTIHQWPATLVQPVGSPLSLECTVEGTSNPNLYWYRQAAGRGLQLLFYSVGIGQISSEVPQNLSASRPQDRQFILSSKKLLLSDSGFYLCAWSVMSGKYTGELFFGEGSRLTVL.

V usage is TRBV30 and J usage is TRBJ2-7, with 12 bases lining up with TRBD1. CDR1 is GTSNPN, CDR2 SVGIG, per germline (reference sequence). This CDR3 has 14 amino acids. Trimming took 4 bases from V and 4 from J; bases not matched to a gene: 5. CDR3 in DNA: TGTGCCTGGACCGGGACAGGGGGCTTATACGAGCAGTACTTC. Encoded protein: CAWTGTGGLYEQYF.

This chain uses TRBV7-8 with TRBJ2-7; D gene unclear. The germline CDR1 and CDR2 sequences are SGHVS and FQNEAQ. The V end lost 4 bases, the J end lost 4 bases, and 8 bases lay between the germline ends. The CDR3 length is 12 residues. CDR3 nucleotides: TGTGCCAGCAGCTACGAACTTTACGAGCAGTACTTC. This codes for CASSYELYEQYF.

Points on this clone: Other DNA sequences in the sample encode the same CDR3. The chain couples TRBV30 to TRBJ1-6, with 7 bases lining up with TRBD1. With V trimmed by 0 bases and J by 7 bases, 3 bases remained unmatched. Germline lookup yields CDR1 GTSNPN and CDR2 SVGIG (reference sequence). The CDR3 is 14 residues long. The CDR3 spells CAWSVQGGNSPLHF. The CDR3 DNA reads TGTGCCTGGAGTGTCCAGGGGGGGAATTCACCCCTCCACTTT.

The rearrangement joins TRBV6-6 to TRBJ2-7; the D gene is possibly TRBD2 (7 bases). Germline CDR1 and CDR2: MNHNY and SVGAGI (reference sequence). The CDR3 totals 12 residues. V was clipped by 8 bases and J by 6 bases, with 14 bases between them. Written as DNA, the CDR3 is TGTGCCAGCGGGGCAGGGGAGGGCGAGCAGTACTTC. This gives the protein CASGAGEGEQYF.

This chain links TRBV27 with TRBJ2-1; maybe TRBD1 (5 bases). Germline V gene sequence: CDR1 MNHEY, CDR2 SMNVEV (reference sequence). V lost 5 bases to trimming and J lost 8 bases, with 16 bases between them. The CDR3 length is 14 residues. CDR3 sequence (DNA): TGTGCCAGCAGTCCGCTGGGGCTGGGCGATGAGCAGTTCTTC. It is translated as CASSPLGLGDEQFF.

V is TRBV7-9 and J is TRBJ2-5; 7 nucleotides agree with TRBD2. The CDR3 has 17 residues. V gave up 5 bases and J gave up 4 bases; unmatched junction bases: 16. Germline CDR1 and CDR2: SEHNR and FQNEAQ (reference sequence). CDR3 in DNA: TGTGCCAGCAGCCCTAAGCTCCGGGACTACCAAGGAGAGACCCAGTACTTC. It specifies CASSPKLRDYQGETQYF.

The chain combines TRBV4-1 with TRBJ1-2; D remains unclear. Germline V gene sequence: CDR1 MGHRA, CDR2 YSYEKL. The V gene lost 3 bases and the J gene lost 5 bases, with 7 bases spanning the gap. This CDR3 comprises 12 residues. CDR3 sequence reads: CASSQHTYGYTF. The CDR3 DNA reads TGCGCCAGCAGCCAGCATACATATGGCTACACCTTC.

The chain links TRBV13 to TRBJ2-1, with 12 nucleotides matching TRBD2. This CDR3 has 15 amino acids. V lost 3 bases and J lost 9; bases outside the gene matches: 6. Germline assignment: CDR1 PRHDT and CDR2 FYEKMQ (reference sequence). CDR3 bases: TGTGCCAGCAGCTTGGGACTAGCGGGTTCTTTTGAGCAGTTCTTC. Amino acids: CASSLGLAGSFEQFF. Combining the CDR3 with reference TRBV13 and TRBJ2-1 gives the whole variable domain AAGVIQSPRHLIKEKRETATLKCYPIPRHDTVYWYQQGPGQDPQFLISFYEKMQSDKGSIPDRFSAQQFSDYHSELNMSSLELGDSALYFCASSLGLAGSFEQFFGPGTRLTVL.

The CDR3 nucleotides are TGTGCCATCAGTGAGTTCCAGGGGAGGGATCAGCCCCAGCATTTT. Translated, it gives CAISEFQGRDQPQHF. The chain couples TRBV10-3 to TRBJ1-5; TRBD1 is a possible D gene (6 bases). CDR1 ENHRY and CDR2 SYGVKD come from the germline V gene. This CDR3 region has 15 residues. The germline V and J ends were trimmed by 1 base and 5 bases, with 12 bases remaining between them.

This clone was detected only a few times. The J gene is TRBJ2-1, the V gene TRBV7-9, with D possibly matching TRBD1 (6 bases). Germline V gives CDR1 SEHNR, CDR2 FQNEAQ (reference sequence). V was clipped by 4 bases and J by 0 bases, with 13 bases between them. The CDR3 contains 16 residues. CDR3 residues: CASSYRTVSSYNEQFF. The CDR3 DNA is TGTGCCAGCAGCTACAGGACAGTGAGCTCCTACAATGAGCAGTTCTTC.